This T cell receptor (beta chain) derives from a study of monozygotic twins with inflammatory bowel disease. Regarding the study as a whole: Twins with IBD had fewer clonotypes in common with others than healthy twins, particularly during disease activity. No detectable difference in repertoire similarity separated concordant from discordant twins, possibly as a result of limited power. Inverse Simpson values showed less TCRbeta diversity in IBD patients than in their healthy co-twins.

This CDR3 comprises 14 residues. CDR1 SGHRS and CDR2 YFSETQ come from the germline V gene. The study subjected TCRalpha and TCRbeta cDNA to two nested PCRs of roughly 16 and 10 cycles. Reanalyzing the 5' RACE reads, TCRdb keeps one entry per CDR3 protein, without DNA. The sample table includes around 450,000 distinct CDR3 sequences. Concerning this clonotype: What it binds is not known.

This chain connects TRBV5-1 to TRBJ2-7. The TCR was taken from a human donor with ulcerative colitis or Crohn's disease, or a healthy co-twin of an affected twin (not recorded which). Sequenced: blood. The CDR3 spells CASSLEDGYYEQYF.